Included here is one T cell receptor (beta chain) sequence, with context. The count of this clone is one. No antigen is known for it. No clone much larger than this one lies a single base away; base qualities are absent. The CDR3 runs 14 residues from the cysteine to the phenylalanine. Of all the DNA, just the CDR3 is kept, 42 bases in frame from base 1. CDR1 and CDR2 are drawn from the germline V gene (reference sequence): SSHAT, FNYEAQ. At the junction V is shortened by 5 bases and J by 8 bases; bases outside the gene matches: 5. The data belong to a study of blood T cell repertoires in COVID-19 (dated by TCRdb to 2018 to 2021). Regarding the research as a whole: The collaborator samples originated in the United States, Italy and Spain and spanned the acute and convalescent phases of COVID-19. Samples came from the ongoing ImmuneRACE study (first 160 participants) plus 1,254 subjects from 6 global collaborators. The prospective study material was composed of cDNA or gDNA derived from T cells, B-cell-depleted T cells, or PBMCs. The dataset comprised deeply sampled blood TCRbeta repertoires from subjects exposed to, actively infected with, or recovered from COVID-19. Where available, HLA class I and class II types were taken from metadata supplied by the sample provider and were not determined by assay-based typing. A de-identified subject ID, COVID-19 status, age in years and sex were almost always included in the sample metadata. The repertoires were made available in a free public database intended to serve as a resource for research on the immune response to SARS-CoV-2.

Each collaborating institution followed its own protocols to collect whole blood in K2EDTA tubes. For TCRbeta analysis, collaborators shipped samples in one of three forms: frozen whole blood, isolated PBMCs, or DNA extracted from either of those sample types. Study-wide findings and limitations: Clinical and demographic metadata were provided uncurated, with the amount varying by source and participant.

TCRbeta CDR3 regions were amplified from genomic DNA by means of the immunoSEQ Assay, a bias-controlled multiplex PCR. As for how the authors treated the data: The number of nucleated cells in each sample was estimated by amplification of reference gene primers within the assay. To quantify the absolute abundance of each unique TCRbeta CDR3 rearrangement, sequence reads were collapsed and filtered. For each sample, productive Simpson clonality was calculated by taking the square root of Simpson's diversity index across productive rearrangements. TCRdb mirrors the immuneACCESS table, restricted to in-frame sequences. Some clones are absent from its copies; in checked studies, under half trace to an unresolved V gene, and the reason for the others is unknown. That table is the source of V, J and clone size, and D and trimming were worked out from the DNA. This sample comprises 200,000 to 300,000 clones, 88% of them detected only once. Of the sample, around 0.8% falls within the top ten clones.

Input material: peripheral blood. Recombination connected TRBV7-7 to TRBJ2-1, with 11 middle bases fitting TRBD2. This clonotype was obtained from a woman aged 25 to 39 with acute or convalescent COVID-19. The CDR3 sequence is CASSPRLAGYEQFF. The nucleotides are TGTGCCAGCAGCCCGAGACTAGCGGGGTATGAGCAGTTCTTC. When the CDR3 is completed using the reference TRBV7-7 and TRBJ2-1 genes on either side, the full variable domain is GAGVSQSPRYKVTKRGQDVTLRCDPISSHATLYWYQQALGQGPEFLTYFNYEAQPDKSGLPSDRFSAERPEGSISTLTIQRTEQRDSAMYRCASSPRLAGYEQFFGPGTRLTVL.